This entry describes one T cell receptor (beta chain). The antigen remains undetermined. CDR1 is SGHDN, CDR2 FVKESK, per germline. The CDR3 has 16 residues. V lost 1 base, J lost 2 bases, and 11 bases lay in between. This sample was included in a study of T cell responses to AZD1222 COVID-19 vaccine. Assay: immunoSEQ multiplex PCR; the TCRdb copy retains only in-frame clones and omits some. The sample contains approximately 140,000 clones, around 89% of which appear only once. The study, taken as a whole, reports: Targeting of unmutated variant regions was reportedly seen in nearly half of spike-specific TCRs. Repertoire sampling happened only post peak T cell response. Mostly white British, mostly female donors; authors suggested clonal diversity may be underestimated.

This clonotype originated in an adult in good health. The chain links TRBV14 to TRBJ1-4; D unclear. The specimen was peripheral blood, collected on day 0 of AZD1222 vaccination. The CDR3 spells CASSQGFGVTNEKLFF. Here the CDR3 DNA reads TGTGCCAGCAGCCAAGGTTTTGGGGTGACTAATGAAAAACTGTTTTTT.